This T cell receptor beta chain is drawn from a study of OX40 agonist ivuxolimab in advanced cancers. About the research overall: People who had prior anti-PD-1, anti-PD-L1 or anti-CTLA-4 therapy could take part, and around 40% had some. Findings and caveats of the study: Expanded clones tended on average to be more numerous among CD8+ T cells than CD4+. Within 6 weeks, CD4+ and CD8+ blood T cells expanded clonally at 0.1 to 3.0 mg/kg.

The assay was immunoSEQ multiplex PCR, and TCRdb's table has in-frame clones only and misses some. The table shows 50,000 to 70,000 clones, with around four fifths occurring only once. About this clone itself: The antigen is not known.

V was shortened by 4 bases and J by 0 bases, with 12 bases between the two germline ends. Per germline, CDR1 SGHVS and CDR2 FNYEAQ. The CDR3 has 15 amino acids. The sample in question was CD4+ or CD8+ T cells sorted from blood, obtained in a trial of the OX40 agonist ivuxolimab. The source is an adult with an advanced solid tumor such as melanoma, head and neck, liver or kidney cancer. The rearrangement joins TRBV7-6 to TRBJ2-5; D possibly uses TRBD1 or TRBD2 (5 bases each). CDR3 sequence reads: CASSSNTGHQETQYF. The DNA of the CDR3 is TGTGCCAGCAGCTCGAACACGGGACACCAAGAGACCCAGTACTTC. Variable domain in full (rest from reference TRBV7-6 and TRBJ2-5): GAGVSQSPRYKVTKRGQDVALRCDPISGHVSLYWYRQALGQGPEFLTYFNYEAQQDKSGLPNDRFSAERPEGSISTLTIQRTEQRDSAMYRCASSSNTGHQETQYFGPGTRLLVL.